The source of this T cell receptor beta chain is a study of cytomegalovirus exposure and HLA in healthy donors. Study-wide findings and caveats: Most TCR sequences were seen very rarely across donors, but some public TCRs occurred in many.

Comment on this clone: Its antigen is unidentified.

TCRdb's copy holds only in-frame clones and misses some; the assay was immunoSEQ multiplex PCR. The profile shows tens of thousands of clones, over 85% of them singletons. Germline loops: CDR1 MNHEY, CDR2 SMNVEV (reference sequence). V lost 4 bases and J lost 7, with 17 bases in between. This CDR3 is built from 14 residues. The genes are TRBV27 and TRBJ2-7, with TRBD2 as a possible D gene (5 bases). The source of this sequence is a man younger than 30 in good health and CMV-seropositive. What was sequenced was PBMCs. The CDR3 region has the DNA TGTGCCAGCAGTTCGAGGTGGGGTAGAGGGGAGCAGTACTTC. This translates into CASSSRWGRGEQYF.